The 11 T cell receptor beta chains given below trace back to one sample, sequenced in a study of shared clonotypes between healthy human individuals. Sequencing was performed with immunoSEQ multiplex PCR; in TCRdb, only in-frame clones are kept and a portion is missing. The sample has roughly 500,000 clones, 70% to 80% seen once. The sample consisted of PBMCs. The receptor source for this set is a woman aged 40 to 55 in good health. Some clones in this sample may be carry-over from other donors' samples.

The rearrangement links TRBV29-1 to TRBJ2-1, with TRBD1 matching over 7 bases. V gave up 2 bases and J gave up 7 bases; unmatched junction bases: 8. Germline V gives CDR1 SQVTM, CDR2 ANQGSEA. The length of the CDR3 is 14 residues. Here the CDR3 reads CSVEKGAGSNEQFF. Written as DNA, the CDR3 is TGCAGCGTTGAAAAGGGGGCAGGTAGTAATGAGCAGTTCTTC.

The CDR3 DNA follows: TGTGCCAGCAGTCCGGGACGGCCTAATTCACCCCTCCACTTT. Amino acid sequence: CASSPGRPNSPLHF. V usage is TRBV6-6 and J usage is TRBJ1-6; perhaps TRBD1 as D (5 bases). Trimming pared 5 bases from V and 6 bases from J, leaving 11 bases between. The germline V gene has CDR1 MNHNY and CDR2 SVGAGI (reference sequence). The CDR3 is 14 amino acids.

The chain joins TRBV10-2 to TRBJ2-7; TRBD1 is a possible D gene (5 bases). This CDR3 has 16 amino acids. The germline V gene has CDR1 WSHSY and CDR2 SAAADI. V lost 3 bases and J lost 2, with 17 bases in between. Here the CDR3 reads CASSDQGRTNPYEQYF. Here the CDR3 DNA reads TGCGCCAGCAGTGACCAGGGCAGGACAAACCCCTACGAGCAGTACTTC.

CDR3 sequence: CASSSQEYTEAFF. For the CDR3, the DNA is TGTGCCAGCAGTTCCCAGGAGTACACTGAAGCTTTCTTT. This chain links TRBV27 with TRBJ1-1; D uncertain. With 4 bases removed from V and 3 bases from J, the gap between germline ends came to 9 bases. Germline V gene sequence: CDR1 MNHEY, CDR2 SMNVEV (reference sequence). The CDR3 contains 13 residues.

CDR3 nucleotides: TGCGCCAGCAGCCTACAATACCTCGGCTACAATGAGCAGTTCTTC. Translation gives CASSLQYLGYNEQFF. The gene calls are TRBV4-3 and TRBJ2-1; no clear D gene. Germline CDR1 LGHNA, CDR2 YSLEER. V lost 4 bases, J lost 3 bases, and 13 bases lay in between. CDR3 length equals 15 residues.

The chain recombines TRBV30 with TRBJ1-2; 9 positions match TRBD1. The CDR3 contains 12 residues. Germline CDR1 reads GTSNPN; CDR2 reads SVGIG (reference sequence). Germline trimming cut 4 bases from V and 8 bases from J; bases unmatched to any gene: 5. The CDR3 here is CAWTRQGDGYTF. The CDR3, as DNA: TGTGCCTGGACTAGACAGGGGGACGGCTACACCTTC.

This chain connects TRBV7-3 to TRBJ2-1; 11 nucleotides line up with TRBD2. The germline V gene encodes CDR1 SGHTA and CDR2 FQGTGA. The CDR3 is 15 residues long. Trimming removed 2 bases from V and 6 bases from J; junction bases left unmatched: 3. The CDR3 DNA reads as TGTGCCAGCAGCTTAGTAGCGGGAGGGCTCAATGAGCAGTTCTTC. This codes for CASSLVAGGLNEQFF.

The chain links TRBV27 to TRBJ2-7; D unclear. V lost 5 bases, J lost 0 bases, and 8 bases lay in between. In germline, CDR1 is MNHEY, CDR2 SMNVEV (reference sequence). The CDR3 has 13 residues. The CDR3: CASSNAPSYEQYF. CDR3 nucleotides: TGTGCCAGCAGTAACGCCCCCTCCTACGAGCAGTACTTC.

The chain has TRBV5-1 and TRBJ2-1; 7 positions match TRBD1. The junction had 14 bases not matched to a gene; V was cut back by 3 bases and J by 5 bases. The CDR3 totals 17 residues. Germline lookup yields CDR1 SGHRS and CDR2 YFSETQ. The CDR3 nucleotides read TGCGCCAGCAGCTCTCCGGCCGGGACAGCCACAGACAATGAGCAGTTCTTC. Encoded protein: CASSSPAGTATDNEQFF.

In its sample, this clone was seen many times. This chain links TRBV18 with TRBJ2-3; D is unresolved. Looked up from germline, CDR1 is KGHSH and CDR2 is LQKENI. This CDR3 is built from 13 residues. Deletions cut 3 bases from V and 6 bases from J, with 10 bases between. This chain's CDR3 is CASSPVLVDTQYF. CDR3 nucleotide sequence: TGTGCCAGCTCACCCGTCCTAGTCGATACGCAGTATTTT.

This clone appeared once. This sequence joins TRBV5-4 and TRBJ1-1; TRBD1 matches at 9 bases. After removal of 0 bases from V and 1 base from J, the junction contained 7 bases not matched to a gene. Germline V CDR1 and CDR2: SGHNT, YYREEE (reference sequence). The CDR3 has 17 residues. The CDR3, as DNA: TGTGCCAGCAGCTTGGCCAACAGGGGGCTTGGGAACACTGAAGCTTTCTTT. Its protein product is CASSLANRGLGNTEAFF.